This TCR beta chain was recorded in a study of OX40 agonist ivuxolimab in advanced cancers. Study findings and constraints: With doses of 0.1 to 3.0 mg/kg, CD4+ and CD8+ blood T cells had undergone clonal expansion by week 6.

V shed 6 bases, J shed 2 bases, and the junction held 6 bases outside the gene matches. CDR1 ENHRY and CDR2 SYGVKD come from the germline V gene. This CDR3 spans 14 amino acids. Clones were read by immunoSEQ multiplex PCR, and TCRdb kept only the in-frame ones, dropping some. The data hold under 80,000 clones, with roughly 88% observed a single time. About this clone: Its antigen is as yet unknown.

This chain connects TRBV10-3 to TRBJ1-2; 7 nucleotides match TRBD1. The sample here was CD4+ or CD8+ T cells sorted from blood, taken in a trial of the OX40 agonist ivuxolimab. The TCR comes from an adult with an advanced solid tumor such as melanoma, head and neck, liver or kidney cancer. CDR3 protein: CAISPGQRNYGYTF. The CDR3 DNA follows: TGTGCCATCAGCCCGGGACAGCGAAACTATGGCTACACCTTC.